This T cell receptor beta chain emerged from a study of T and B cells in COVID-19 patients (dated by TCRdb to 2018 to 2021). A note on the overall study: In this study, adaptive immunity was profiled in COVID-19 patients who either had active infection or had recovered, using TRB and IGH repertoire sequencing of peripheral blood. A recovered cohort included 15 to 19 patients who provided approximately 20 samples, and most of these patients had mild to moderate COVID-19 treated on an outpatient basis. The recovered cohort had a median age of around 37 years, compared with approximately 70 years in the active-infection cohort. In the active-infection cohort, about 65% of the roughly 20 patients were critically ill and required mechanical ventilation or ECMO. Comorbidities linked to unfavorable COVID-19 outcome were present in nine tenths of the roughly 20 patients in the active-infection cohort. Over 7 million TCR sequences were analysed from a TCR and BCR sequence repository that comprised 30 to 45 patients and roughly 73 time points. Two patients belonged to both the recovered and active cohorts because samples were available from active disease and after recovery. For the repertoire analyses, the comparison was an age-matched reference group of a few dozen healthy donors who were negative for COVID-19 antibodies. As many as 9 follow-up blood samples were taken per patient, and some of the samples covered different disease stages within the same individual. Study-wide findings and limitations: The cohort was considered too small for HLA contributions to COVID-19 susceptibility or severity to be assessed. The recovered cohort had 2,331 exclusive TCR clusters, including 25 to 35 low-pGen clusters. During active COVID-19 the TRB repertoires were highly clonal, but at recovery diversity and richness rose above the levels seen in healthy donors. Specific T cell subsets (CD4+/Treg/CD8+) and sorted SARS-CoV-2-responsive or tetramer+ T cells had not yet been sequenced, with those experiments still ongoing. The reported TCR clusters were stated to require prospective validation before clinical use. Few blood samples were available from mildly ill patients while symptoms were present, and early samples from severe cases were likewise scarce. TRBV/TRBJ gene usage was reported as strongly skewed in patients with COVID-19.

TRB repertoires were amplified from 250-500 ng of genomic DNA extracted from blood. The data were produced on an Illumina MiSeq. TRB rearrangements were amplified by multiplex PCR with BIOMED2 TRB-A/B primer pools. Illumina-compatible adapters and 7-nucleotide sample barcodes were attached to the amplicons in two consecutive PCRs. All library PCRs used Phusion HS II polymerase. The amplicons were purified from gel with the NucleoSpin Gel and PCR Clean-up kit, measured on Qubit, and then pooled at 4 nM. The quality of the amplicon pool was checked on an Agilent 2100 Bioanalyzer prior to Illumina next-generation sequencing. Turning to the authors' computational methods: Annotation of TRB rearrangements was performed with MiXCR 3.0.8 using the default MiXCR reference library. Non-productive reads and sequences with fewer than 2 reads were removed, and each unique CDR3 nucleotide sequence was counted as one clone. R 3.5.1 was used to calculate clonality, diversity, richness and V-J gene usage. GLIPH2 was used to cluster TCRs based on CDR3 similarity, and OLGA was used to calculate the generation probabilities. GLIPH2 clusters were kept only when the clusters contained at least four unique TCR clonotypes present in at least three individuals. TCRdb redid the processing of the public reads, applying fastp at Q25 and MiXCR, and retained in-frame beta chains. Identical CDR3 proteins give one entry, which carries the most common genes and DNA. TCRdb's processing, not the study's, gives the V and J calls here. The sample profile shows fewer than 15,000 distinct CDR3 sequences; roughly 25% of them were found once. The ten largest clones represent 4% of the sample.

This clonotype occurred a few times. Its recognized antigen is unknown. No qualities accompany the bases; no much larger clone lies one base away. CDR1 and CDR2 (SGHRS, YFSETQ) derive from the germline V gene. Trimming accounts for 3 bases at V and 9 bases at J, while the number of junction bases matched to no gene is 15. Its CDR3 holds 16 amino acids, cysteine through phenylalanine. Only the CDR3 DNA is retained, 48 bases long and in frame from the first base. In this chain, TRBV5-1 is recombined with TRBJ2-1, with 7 central nucleotides matching TRBD2. The receptor was isolated from a human donor who had recovered from COVID-19. The sequenced material came from blood. The CDR3 here reads CASSWDATGTNVEQFF. The nucleotide sequence reads as follows: TGCGCCAGCAGCTGGGACGCCACCGGGACTAATGTTGAGCAGTTCTTC.